This TCR beta chain stems from a study of T cells in tumors and immune-related adverse events (dated by TCRdb to 2020 to 2023). The sample's treatment or condition, from its label and the paper: nivolumab (PD-1 blockade) given before sampling. The DNeasy Blood and Tissue Kit was used to extract DNA from formalin-fixed paraffin-embedded specimens. The CDR3 holds 15 amino acids from the cysteine to the phenylalanine. Kept here is only the CDR3 DNA, which spans 45 bases and is read in frame from base 1. The germline V gene specifies SGHVS as CDR1 and FQNEAQ as CDR2. A distance of 18 bases separates the germline ends of V and J, which lose 8 bases and 4 bases respectively. The TCR beta locus was amplified and sequenced with the immunoSEQ assay, yielding bulk TCR Vbeta CDR3 data. Per the original workflow: Non-productive CDR3s, sequences shorter than 7 amino acids, and those not starting with C or ending with F/W were excluded. Analysis was restricted to specimens with at least 1000 reads, and clonotypes were defined at the amino acid level. Clonality was computed as 1 minus Pielou's evenness. Library sizes were equalized by abundance-weighted random subsampling with replacement, which was repeated 100 times so that 95% confidence intervals could be reported. The Morisita overlap index was used to quantify repertoire overlap, and the top 40 clones in each specimen were examined for overlap with the irAE. TCRdb's version of the immuneACCESS table is confined to in-frame rearrangements and falls short of the full clone set. An unresolved V gene accounts for under half of the shortfall where checked; the remainder is of unknown origin. That table furnishes V, J and clone size, whereas the DNA furnished D and trimming. This sample has some 2,300 clones in its table, and about four fifths of those were observed once. Approximately 6.5% of the sample is held by the ten biggest clonotypes.

This clone appeared a single time. It lacks a known antigen. Per-nucleotide qualities are absent, and no much larger clonotype sits a single base away. This receptor was taken from a female donor with metastatic renal cell carcinoma. This chain is built from TRBV7-8 and TRBJ2-1; a weak D assignment points to TRBD1 (7 bases agree). The sample consisted of tumor tissue, taken from a patient treated with anti-PD-1 therapy. The CDR3 sequence is CASRLAAGQYNEQFF. The nucleotide sequence reads TGTGCCAGCCGCCTAGCCGCGGGACAGTACAATGAGCAGTTCTTC.